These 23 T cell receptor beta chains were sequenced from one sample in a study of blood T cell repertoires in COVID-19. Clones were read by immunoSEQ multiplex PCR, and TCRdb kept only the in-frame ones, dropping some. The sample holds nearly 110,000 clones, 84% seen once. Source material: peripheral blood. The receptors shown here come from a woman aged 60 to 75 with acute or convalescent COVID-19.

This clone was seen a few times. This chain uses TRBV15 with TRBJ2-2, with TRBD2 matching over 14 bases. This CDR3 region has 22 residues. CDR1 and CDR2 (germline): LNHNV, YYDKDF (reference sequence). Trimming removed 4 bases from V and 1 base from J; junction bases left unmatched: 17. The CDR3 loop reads CATSNLRSKTGTSGRNTGELFF. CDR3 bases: TGTGCCACCAGCAATCTTCGGAGTAAAACCGGGACTAGCGGGAGGAACACCGGGGAGCTGTTTTTT.

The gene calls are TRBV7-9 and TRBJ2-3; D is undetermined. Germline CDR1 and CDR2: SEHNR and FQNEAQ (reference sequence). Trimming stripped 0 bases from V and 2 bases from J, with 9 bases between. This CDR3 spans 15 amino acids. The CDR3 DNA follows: TGTGCCAGCAGCTTAGCTGGGCAGTCCACAGATACGCAGTATTTT. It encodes CASSLAGQSTDTQYF.

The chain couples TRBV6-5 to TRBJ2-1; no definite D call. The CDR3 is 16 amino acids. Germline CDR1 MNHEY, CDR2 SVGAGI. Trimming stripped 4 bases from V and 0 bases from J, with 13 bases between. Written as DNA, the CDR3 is TGTGCCAGCAGTTCTTTCCGACTGAGCTCCTACAATGAGCAGTTCTTC. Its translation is CASSSFRLSSYNEQFF.

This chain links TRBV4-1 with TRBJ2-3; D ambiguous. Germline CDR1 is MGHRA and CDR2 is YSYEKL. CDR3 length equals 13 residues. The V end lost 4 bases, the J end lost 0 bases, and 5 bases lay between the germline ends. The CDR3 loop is CASSLGSTDTQYF. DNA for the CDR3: TGCGCCAGCAGCCTCGGGAGCACAGATACGCAGTATTTT.

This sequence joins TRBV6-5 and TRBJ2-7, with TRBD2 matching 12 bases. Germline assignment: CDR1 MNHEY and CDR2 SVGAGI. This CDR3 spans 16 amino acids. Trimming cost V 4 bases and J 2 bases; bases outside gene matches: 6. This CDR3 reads CASSSPTSGSPYEQYF. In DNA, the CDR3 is TGTGCCAGCAGTTCCCCGACTAGCGGGAGTCCCTACGAGCAGTACTTC.

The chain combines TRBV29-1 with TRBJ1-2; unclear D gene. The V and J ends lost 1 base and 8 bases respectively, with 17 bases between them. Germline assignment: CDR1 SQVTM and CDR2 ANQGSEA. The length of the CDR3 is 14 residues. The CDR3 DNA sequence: TGCAGCGTTGAAGTTTGGGCGGGGAAAGGCGGCTACACCTTC. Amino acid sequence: CSVEVWAGKGGYTF.

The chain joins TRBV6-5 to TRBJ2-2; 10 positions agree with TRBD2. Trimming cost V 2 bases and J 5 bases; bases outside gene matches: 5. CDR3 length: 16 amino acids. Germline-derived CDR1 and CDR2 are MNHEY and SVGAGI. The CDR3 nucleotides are TGTGCCAGCAGTTACGGCAGCGGGGGGGCGACCGGGGAGCTGTTTTTT. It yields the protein CASSYGSGGATGELFF.

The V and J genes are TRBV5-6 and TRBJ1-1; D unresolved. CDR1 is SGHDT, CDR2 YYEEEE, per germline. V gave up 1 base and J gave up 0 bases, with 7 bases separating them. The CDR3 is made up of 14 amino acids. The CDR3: CASSLNFMNTEAFF. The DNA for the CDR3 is TGTGCCAGCAGCTTGAACTTCATGAACACTGAAGCTTTCTTT. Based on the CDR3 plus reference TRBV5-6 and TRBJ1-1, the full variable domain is DAGVTQSPTHLIKTRGQQVTLRCSPKSGHDTVSWYQQALGQGPQFIFQYYEEEERQRGNFPDRFSGHQFPNYSSELNVNALLLGDSALYLCASSLNFMNTEAFFGQGTRLTVV.

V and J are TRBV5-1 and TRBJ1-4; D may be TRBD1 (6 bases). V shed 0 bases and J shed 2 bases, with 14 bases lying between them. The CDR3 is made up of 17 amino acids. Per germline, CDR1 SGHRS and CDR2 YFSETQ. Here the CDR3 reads CASSLAPRGGTNEKLFF. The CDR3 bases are TGCGCCAGCAGCTTGGCCCCCAGGGGCGGGACTAATGAAAAACTGTTTTTT.

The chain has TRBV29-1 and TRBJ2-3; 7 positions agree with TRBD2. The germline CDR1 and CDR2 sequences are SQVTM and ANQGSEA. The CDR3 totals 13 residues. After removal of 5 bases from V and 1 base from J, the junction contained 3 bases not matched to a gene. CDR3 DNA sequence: TGCAGCGTTCAACGGGGGGGCACAGATACGCAGTATTTT. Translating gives CSVQRGGTDTQYF.

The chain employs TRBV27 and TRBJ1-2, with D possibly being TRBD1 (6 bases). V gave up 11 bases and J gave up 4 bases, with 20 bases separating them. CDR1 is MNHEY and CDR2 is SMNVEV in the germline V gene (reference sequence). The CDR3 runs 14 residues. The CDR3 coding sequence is TGTGCCGTGGGGGAGGGGGAGCCCCCCTATGGCTACACCTTC. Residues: CAVGEGEPPYGYTF.

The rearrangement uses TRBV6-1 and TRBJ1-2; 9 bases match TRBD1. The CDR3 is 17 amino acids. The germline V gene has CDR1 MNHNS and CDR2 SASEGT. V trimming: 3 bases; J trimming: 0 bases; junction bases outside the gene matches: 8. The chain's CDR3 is CASSDMGTGPANYGYTF. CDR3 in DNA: TGTGCCAGCAGTGATATGGGGACAGGGCCAGCTAACTATGGCTACACCTTC.

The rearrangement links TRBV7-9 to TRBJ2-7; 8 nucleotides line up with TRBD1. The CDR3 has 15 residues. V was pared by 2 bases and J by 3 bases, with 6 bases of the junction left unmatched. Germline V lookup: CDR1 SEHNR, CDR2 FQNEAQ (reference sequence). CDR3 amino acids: CASSLNRDRSYEQYF. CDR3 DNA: TGTGCCAGCAGCTTAAACCGGGACAGGAGCTACGAGCAGTACTTC.

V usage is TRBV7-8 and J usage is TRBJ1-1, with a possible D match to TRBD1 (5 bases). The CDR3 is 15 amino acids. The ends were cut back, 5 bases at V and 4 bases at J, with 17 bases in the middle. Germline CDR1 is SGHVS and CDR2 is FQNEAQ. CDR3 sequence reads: CASSVNRLGSTEAFF. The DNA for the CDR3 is TGTGCCAGCAGCGTAAACAGGTTAGGTAGCACTGAAGCTTTCTTT. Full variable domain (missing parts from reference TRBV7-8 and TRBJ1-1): GAGVSQSPRYKVAKRGQDVALRCDPISGHVSLFWYQQALGQGPEFLTYFQNEAQLDKSGLPSDRFFAERPEGSVSTLKIQRTQQEDSAVYLCASSVNRLGSTEAFFGQGTRLTVV.

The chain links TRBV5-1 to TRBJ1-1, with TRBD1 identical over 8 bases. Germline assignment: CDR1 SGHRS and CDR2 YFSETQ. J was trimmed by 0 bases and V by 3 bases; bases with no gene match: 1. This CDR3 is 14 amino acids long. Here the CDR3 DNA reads TGCGCCAGCAGCTCGACAGGGGTGAACACTGAAGCTTTCTTT. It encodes CASSSTGVNTEAFF.

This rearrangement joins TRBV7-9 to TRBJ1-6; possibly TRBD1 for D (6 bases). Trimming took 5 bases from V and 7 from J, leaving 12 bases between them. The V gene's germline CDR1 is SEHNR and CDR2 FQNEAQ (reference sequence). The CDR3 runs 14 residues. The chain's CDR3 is CASSVGQLNSPLHF. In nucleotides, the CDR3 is TGTGCCAGCAGCGTAGGACAGCTCAATTCACCCCTCCACTTT.

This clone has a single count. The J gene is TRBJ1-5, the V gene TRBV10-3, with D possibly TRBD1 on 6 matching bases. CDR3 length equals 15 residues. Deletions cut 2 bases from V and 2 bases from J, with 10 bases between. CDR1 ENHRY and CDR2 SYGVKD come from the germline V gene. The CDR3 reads CAISEQGQGNQPQHF. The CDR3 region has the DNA TGTGCCATCAGTGAGCAGGGGCAGGGCAATCAGCCCCAGCATTTT.

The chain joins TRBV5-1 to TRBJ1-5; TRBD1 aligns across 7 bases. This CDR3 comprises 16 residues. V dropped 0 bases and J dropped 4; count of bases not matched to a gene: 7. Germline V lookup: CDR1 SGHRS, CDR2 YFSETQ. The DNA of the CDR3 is TGCGCCAGCAGCTTGGGAACCGGGACAGTGAATCAGCCCCAGCATTTT. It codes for CASSLGTGTVNQPQHF.

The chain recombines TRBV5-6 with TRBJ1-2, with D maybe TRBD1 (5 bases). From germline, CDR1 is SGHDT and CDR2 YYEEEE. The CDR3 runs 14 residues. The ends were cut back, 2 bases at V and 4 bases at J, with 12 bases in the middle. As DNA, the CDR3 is TGTGCCAGCAGCTTTTCTCAGGGTAGCTATGGCTACACCTTC. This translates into CASSFSQGSYGYTF.

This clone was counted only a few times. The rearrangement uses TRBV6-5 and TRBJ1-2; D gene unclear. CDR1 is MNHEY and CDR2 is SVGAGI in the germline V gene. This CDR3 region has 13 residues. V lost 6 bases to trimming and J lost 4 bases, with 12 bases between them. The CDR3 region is CASSLGRPYGYTF. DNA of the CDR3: TGTGCCAGCAGCTTAGGGAGACCCTATGGCTACACCTTC.

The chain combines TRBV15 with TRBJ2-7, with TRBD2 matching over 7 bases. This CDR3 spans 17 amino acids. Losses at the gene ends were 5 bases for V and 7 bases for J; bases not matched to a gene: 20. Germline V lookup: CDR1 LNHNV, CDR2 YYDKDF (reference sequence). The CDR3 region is CATSGILAIPVLREQYF. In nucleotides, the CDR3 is TGTGCCACCAGCGGGATACTAGCGATCCCAGTCCTACGAGAGCAGTACTTC.

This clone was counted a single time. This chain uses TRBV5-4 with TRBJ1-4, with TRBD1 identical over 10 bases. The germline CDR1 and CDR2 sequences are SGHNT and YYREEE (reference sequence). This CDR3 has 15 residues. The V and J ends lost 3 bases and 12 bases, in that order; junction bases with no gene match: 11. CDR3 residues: CASSYAGTGVYQLFF. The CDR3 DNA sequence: TGTGCCAGCAGCTATGCCGGGACAGGGGTTTACCAACTGTTTTTT.

CDR3 sequence reads: CASSPIPWGETFF. The CDR3 DNA sequence: TGCGCCAGCAGCCCAATCCCTTGGGGAGAAACATTCTTT. The chain carries TRBV4-1 and TRBJ1-1; D unresolved. The germline gives CDR1 MGHRA, CDR2 YSYEKL. The germline V and J ends were trimmed by 4 bases and 14 bases, with 20 bases remaining between them. The CDR3 length is 13 residues.